This T cell receptor beta chain is from a study of CD8 T cells in ankylosing spondylitis. This CDR3 is built from 14 residues. Looked up from germline, CDR1 is DFQATT and CDR2 is SNEGSKA (reference sequence). V was pared by 6 bases and J by 0 bases, with 11 bases between. TCRdb re-derived calls from the 5' RACE reads in MiXCR, one entry per CDR3 protein. This table holds 150,000 to 200,000 distinct CDR3 sequences, 15% to 20% found once. The chain couples TRBV20-1 to TRBJ1-4, with D possibly matching TRBD1 (5 bases). Sequencing was carried out using blood, either unsorted or a sorted T cell fraction (not recorded which). The TCR was taken from a male donor between 5 and 29 years old with ankylosing spondylitis or in good health (not recorded which). The CDR3 loop reads CSAKTGPTNEKLFF. In DNA, the CDR3 is TGCAGTGCAAAGACGGGACCAACTAATGAAAAACTGTTTTTT.